A selection of T cell receptor beta chains follows, all from one sample in a study of T cell repertoires in cytomegalovirus infection. TCRdb re-analysed the reads in MiXCR, keeping a single row per CDR3 protein. In the table there are around 630,000 distinct CDR3 sequences, around 24% of which are singletons. The sample taken for sequencing was CD8+ T cells from PBMCs. These receptors were obtained from a human donor in good health (CMV status not recorded). Some clones in this sample may be carry-over from other donors' samples. Both conserved end residues are part of each CDR3. A D gene is named only where the DNA matches it firmly. Size values are once, few and many counts, or a class for expanded clones, and some rows have none.

j_call	v_call	d_call	clone_size	cdr3_aa	cdr3_nt
TRBJ1-1	TRBV28	NA	NA	CASSYPGNLTEAFF	TGTGCCAGCAGTTACCCGGGGAACCTCACTGAAGCTTTCTTT
TRBJ2-3	TRBV7-2	NA	many	CASTLGVDTQYF	TGTGCCAGCACCCTGGGGGTAGATACGCAGTATTTT
TRBJ2-4	TRBV6-5	TRBD1	NA	CASRDRGFENIQYF	TGTGCCAGCAGGGACAGGGGTTTTGAAAACATTCAGTACTTC
TRBJ2-1	TRBV20-1	NA	few	CSASVVSSYNEQFF	TGCAGTGCGTCTGTCGTTAGCTCCTACAATGAGCAGTTCTTC
TRBJ2-3	TRBV20-1	NA	NA	CSARDWGGPDTQYF	TGCAGTGCTAGAGATTGGGGGGGGCCTGATACGCAGTATTTT
TRBJ2-1	TRBV5-1	NA	NA	CASSLEGLSYNEQFF	TGCGCCAGCAGCTTGGAGGGGCTCTCCTACAATGAGCAGTTCTTC
TRBJ1-2	TRBV28	NA	few	CASSLFSGNSNYGYTF	TGTGCCAGCAGTTTATTCAGCGGAAACTCTAACTATGGCTACACCTTC
TRBJ1-5	TRBV12-3/TRBV12-4	NA	few	CASTLPGEVQQPQHF	TGTGCCAGCACTCTCCCCGGTGAGGTCCAGCAGCCCCAGCATTTT
TRBJ2-2	TRBV6-5	NA	few	CATGVRVNTGELFF	TGTGCCACCGGGGTCAGGGTGAACACCGGGGAGCTGTTTTTT
TRBJ2-1	TRBV11-2	NA	NA	CTSSHRTEIIDEQFF	TGTACCAGCAGCCACCGGACAGAAATCATTGATGAGCAGTTCTTC
TRBJ1-5	TRBV14	NA	NA	CASSPWGNNQPQHF	TGTGCCAGCAGCCCGTGGGGAAACAATCAGCCCCAGCATTTT
TRBJ2-2	TRBV12-5	NA	few	CASAGEHTGELFF	TGTGCTAGTGCTGGGGAGCACACCGGGGAGCTGTTTTTT
TRBJ1-3	TRBV15	NA	NA	CATSRDRNSGNTIYF	TGTGCCACCAGCAGAGACAGGAACTCTGGAAACACCATATATTTT
TRBJ2-7	TRBV20-1	TRBD1	few	CSAKGGQGDYEQYF	TGCAGTGCCAAGGGGGGACAGGGCGACTACGAGCAGTACTTC
TRBJ2-1	TRBV4-1	TRBD1	few	CASSPRQGDRNNEQFF	TGCGCCAGCAGCCCCCGACAAGGGGACAGGAACAATGAGCAGTTCTTC